The clone carrying this T cell receptor beta chain was detected many times. This sample was included in a study of Graves' ophthalmopathy and Graves' hyperthyroidism. Transcripts of RNA were the source for amplifying TCR beta CDR3 regions. Following a first-round RT-PCR that used HTBI primers, a second-round multiplex PCR was carried out. TCRdb re-called the multiplex PCR reads with MiXCR, one entry per CDR3 protein. The data show 660,000 or so distinct CDR3 sequences, with more than 40% seen just once and over 2.5% held by the top ten. Germline CDR1 and CDR2: SGHAT and FQNNGV. This CDR3 is 14 amino acids long. V shed 7 bases, J shed 5 bases, and the junction held 8 bases outside the gene matches.

Sample: peripheral blood. This clonotype was obtained from an adult man with Graves' ophthalmopathy. V gene TRBV11-2 combines with J gene TRBJ1-1; the match to TRBD1 covers 9 bases. This CDR3 reads CASTSRTGVTEAFF. In DNA, the CDR3 is TGTGCCAGCACCTCCAGGACAGGGGTGACTGAAGCTTTCTTT.